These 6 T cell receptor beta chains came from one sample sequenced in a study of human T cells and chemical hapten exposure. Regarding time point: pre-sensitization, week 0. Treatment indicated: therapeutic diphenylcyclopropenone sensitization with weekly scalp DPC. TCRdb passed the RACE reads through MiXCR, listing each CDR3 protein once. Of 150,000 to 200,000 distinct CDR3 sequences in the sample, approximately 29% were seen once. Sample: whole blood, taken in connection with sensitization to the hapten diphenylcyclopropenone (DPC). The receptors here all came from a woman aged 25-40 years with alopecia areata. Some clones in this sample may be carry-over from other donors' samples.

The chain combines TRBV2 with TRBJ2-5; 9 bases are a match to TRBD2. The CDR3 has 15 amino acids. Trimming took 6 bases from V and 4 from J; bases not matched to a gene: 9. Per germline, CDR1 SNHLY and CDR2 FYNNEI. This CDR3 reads CASSASGIYAETQYF. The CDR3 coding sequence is TGTGCCAGCAGCGCTAGCGGGATTTACGCAGAGACCCAGTACTTC.

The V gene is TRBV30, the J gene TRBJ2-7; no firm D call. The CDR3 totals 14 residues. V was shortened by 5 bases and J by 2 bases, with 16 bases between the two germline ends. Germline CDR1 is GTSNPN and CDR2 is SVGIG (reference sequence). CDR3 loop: CAWDSRRAPYEQYF. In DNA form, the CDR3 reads TGTGCCTGGGACTCTAGAAGGGCCCCCTACGAGCAGTACTTC.

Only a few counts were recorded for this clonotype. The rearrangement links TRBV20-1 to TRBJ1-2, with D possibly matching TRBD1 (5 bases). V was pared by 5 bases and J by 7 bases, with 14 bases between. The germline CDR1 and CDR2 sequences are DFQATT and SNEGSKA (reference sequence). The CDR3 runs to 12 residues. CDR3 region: CSAQTGGSGYTF. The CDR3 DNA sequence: TGCAGTGCTCAAACGGGGGGAAGTGGCTACACCTTC.

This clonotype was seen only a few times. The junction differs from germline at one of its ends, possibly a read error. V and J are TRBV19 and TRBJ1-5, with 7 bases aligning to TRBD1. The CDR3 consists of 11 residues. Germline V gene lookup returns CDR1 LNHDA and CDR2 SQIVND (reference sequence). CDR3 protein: CASSIGAGQSF. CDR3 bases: TGTGCCAGTAGTATAGGGGCGGGACAGAGTTTT.

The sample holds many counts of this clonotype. The CDR3 nucleotides read TGCAGTGCAAGACAGGGGTCGAGTGGCGGCTACACCTTC. It codes for CSARQGSSGGYTF. This chain links TRBV20-1 with TRBJ1-2; 8 positions match TRBD1. Germline V gene sequence: CDR1 DFQATT, CDR2 SNEGSKA (reference sequence). The V segment lost 6 bases and the J segment 8 bases; nucleotides outside the gene matches: 11. This CDR3 is 13 amino acids long.

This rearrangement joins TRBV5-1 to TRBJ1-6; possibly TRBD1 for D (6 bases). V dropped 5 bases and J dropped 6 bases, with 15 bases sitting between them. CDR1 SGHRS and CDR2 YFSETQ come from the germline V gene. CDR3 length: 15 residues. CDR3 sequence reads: CASSEQGLGNSPLHF. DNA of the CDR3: TGCGCCAGCAGTGAACAGGGCCTGGGTAATTCACCCCTCCACTTT.